This is a list of T cell receptor beta chains from one sample in a study of blood T cell repertoires in COVID-19. This table comes from immunoSEQ multiplex PCR, and its TCRdb copy is limited to in-frame clones, with some not included. Of about 250,000 clones in the sample, around 85% were seen once. The sample comprised peripheral blood. The receptors originated from a man aged 45 to 65 with COVID-19, enrolled during active disease. The conserved cysteine and the conserved F or W are not part of the CDR3 here. Fields, in order: V gene, CDR3 protein.

TRBV27 | ASSLRGWGNYGYT
TRBV10-3 | AISSSGTDTQY
TRBV9 | ASSSPTDRENTEAF
TRBV19 | ASSADSAYQPQH
TRBV27 | ASSSGRQGRMTSEKLF
TRBV2 | ASSRQGAAQPQH
TRBV25-1 | ASSRDRGPQDEQY
TRBV14 | ASSQEAGPDQPQH
TRBV5-1 | ASSRITSGGALDTQY
TRBV29-1 | SVIRGTGQFQETQY
TRBV7-3 | ASSLAGASTYEQY
TRBV2 | ASTTTGLHT
TRBV6-5 | ASSLGPGRGTQY
TRBV9 | ASSVVYEGTDTQY
TRBV7-3 | ASSPPGGGTDTQY
TRBV7-2 | ASSLVGANYGYT
TRBV18 | ASSPSQFTETQY
TRBV25-1 | ASSDTRTGRTYEQY
TRBV24-1 | ATSDTRGVSYNEQF
TRBV4-1 | ASSHPRGGNGYT
TRBV30 | AQGGRSGANVLT
TRBV19 | ASSAVHWPGNTIY
TRBV5-1 | ASSLGGEAF
TRBV12-3/TRBV12-4 | ASSLGQSYEQY
TRBV28 | ASSGRDRGLWETQY
TRBV12-3/TRBV12-4 | ASSRTGALGYT
TRBV14 | ASSQDPIEGDTQY
TRBV7-9 | ASSEGQGARQPQH
TRBV28 | AIATAGQGSDTQY
TRBV5-4 | ASSLGQGITHEQF
TRBV5-1 | ASSPRTGSRNSPLH
TRBV6-5 | ASSTQGGQPQH
TRBV6-2/TRBV6-3 | ASSYSGGANGELF
TRBV5-8 | ASSHPGQNLVGYT
TRBV7-9 | ASSLTGSTDTQY
TRBV4-3 | ASSQVYIRALNTGELF
TRBV7-9 | ASEGQGTKNIQY
TRBV7-3 | ASSPLRGDRGRLFTYNEQF
TRBV24-1 | ATSGAGGPGEQY
TRBV10-2 | ASSEYRSEGYT